These T cell receptor beta chains were read from a single sample in a study of shared clonotypes between healthy human individuals. Using immunoSEQ multiplex PCR, the repertoire was profiled, and TCRdb retains in-frame clones only, with some absent. The repertoire holds over 2 million clones, about 95% seen once, with approximately 1.2% in the top ten. The specimen was naive CD8+ T cells sorted from blood. Receptors originate from a man between 18 and 35 years old in good health. The CDR3 runs from the conserved cysteine through the conserved F or W. Fields, in order: clone size, D gene, J gene, V gene, CDR3 DNA, CDR3 protein. A D gene is named only where the DNA matches it firmly. Size is omitted from some rows. Given values are once, few, many or a class for expanded clones.

clone_size: .
d_call: .
j_call: TRBJ2-5
v_call: TRBV28
cdr3_nt: TGTGCCAGCGCACAGGTCGGCGAGACCCAGTACTTC
cdr3_aa: CASAQVGETQYF

clone_size: once
d_call: .
j_call: TRBJ2-5
v_call: TRBV2
cdr3_nt: TGTGCCAGCCAGAAGAGAGAGGAGCTGGGGACCCAGTACTTC
cdr3_aa: CASQKREELGTQYF

clone_size: .
d_call: TRBD2
j_call: TRBJ2-7
v_call: TRBV9
cdr3_nt: TGTGCCAGCAGCTACCATAGCGGGGGCAGCTCCTACGAGCAGTACTTC
cdr3_aa: CASSYHSGGSSYEQYF

clone_size: .
d_call: .
j_call: TRBJ2-2
v_call: TRBV4-3
cdr3_nt: TGCGCCAGCAGCCAAGCGACGGGTTGGGAGCTGTTTTTT
cdr3_aa: CASSQATGWELFF

clone_size: .
d_call: TRBD1
j_call: TRBJ1-5
v_call: TRBV10-3
cdr3_nt: TGTGCCATCAGTGAAGGGACAGGCACATATAGCAATCAGCCCCAGCATTTT
cdr3_aa: CAISEGTGTYSNQPQHF

clone_size: .
d_call: TRBD1
j_call: TRBJ1-1
v_call: TRBV7-6
cdr3_nt: TGTGCCAGCAGCAGAACGGCGGCCCAGGGGGCGTTGGAGGACACTGAAGCTTTCTTT
cdr3_aa: CASSRTAAQGALEDTEAFF

clone_size: .
d_call: .
j_call: TRBJ2-5
v_call: TRBV5-6
cdr3_nt: TGTGCCAGCAGCGCCGTGGAGATGGAGACCCAGTACTTC
cdr3_aa: CASSAVEMETQYF

clone_size: few
d_call: TRBD1
j_call: TRBJ1-2
v_call: TRBV27
cdr3_nt: TGTGCCAGCAGTTTAGGTACAGGGGCTGGCTACACCTTC
cdr3_aa: CASSLGTGAGYTF

clone_size: .
d_call: .
j_call: TRBJ2-4
v_call: TRBV9
cdr3_nt: TGTGCCAGCAGCCCCCGGGGACAAAACATTCAGTACTTC
cdr3_aa: CASSPRGQNIQYF

clone_size: .
d_call: .
j_call: TRBJ1-2
v_call: TRBV10-1
cdr3_nt: TGCGCCAGCAGTAAGCTTCCCTTGTTTATCTATGGCTACACCTTC
cdr3_aa: CASSKLPLFIYGYTF

clone_size: .
d_call: .
j_call: TRBJ1-5
v_call: TRBV4-1
cdr3_nt: TGCGCCAGCAGCCTAGCTGGTGTACAGAACAATCAGCCCCAGCATTTT
cdr3_aa: CASSLAGVQNNQPQHF

clone_size: .
d_call: .
j_call: TRBJ1-2
v_call: TRBV18
cdr3_nt: TGTGCCAGCTCACCCTGGCTAAATTGGGACTATGGCTACACCTTC
cdr3_aa: CASSPWLNWDYGYTF

clone_size: .
d_call: .
j_call: TRBJ2-2
v_call: TRBV4-1
cdr3_nt: TGCGCCAGCAGCCAAGCTGGGCTTTCGAACACCGGGGAGCTGTTTTTT
cdr3_aa: CASSQAGLSNTGELFF

clone_size: .
d_call: .
j_call: TRBJ1-1
v_call: TRBV25-1
cdr3_nt: TGTGCCAGCACAACAGGTGGGACTGAAGCTTTCTTT
cdr3_aa: CASTTGGTEAFF

clone_size: .
d_call: TRBD1
j_call: TRBJ2-5
v_call: TRBV7-9
cdr3_nt: TGTGCCAGCAGCCTACAGGACAGGGCAGAGACCCAGTACTTC
cdr3_aa: CASSLQDRAETQYF

clone_size: .
d_call: .
j_call: TRBJ2-7
v_call: TRBV7-9
cdr3_nt: TGTGCCAGCAGCCTAGATCAGAGCTCCTACGAGCAGTACTTC
cdr3_aa: CASSLDQSSYEQYF

clone_size: .
d_call: .
j_call: TRBJ2-6
v_call: TRBV5-1
cdr3_nt: TGCGCCAGCAGCTTGGGGGTCTTGGGCTCTGGGGCCAACGTCCTGACTTTC
cdr3_aa: CASSLGVLGSGANVLTF

clone_size: .
d_call: .
j_call: TRBJ2-3
v_call: TRBV27
cdr3_nt: TGTGCCAGCAGTCCGACTAGCACAGATACGCAGTATTTT
cdr3_aa: CASSPTSTDTQYF

clone_size: .
d_call: .
j_call: TRBJ2-5
v_call: TRBV7-9
cdr3_nt: TGTGCCAGCAGCTTAGCAGAAACGTACCAAGAGACCCAGTACTTC
cdr3_aa: CASSLAETYQETQYF

clone_size: .
d_call: .
j_call: TRBJ1-1
v_call: TRBV29-1
cdr3_nt: TGCAGCGTTGAGTTAACAGCGGAAGCTTTCTTT
cdr3_aa: CSVELTAEAFF

clone_size: .
d_call: .
j_call: TRBJ2-7
v_call: TRBV4-3
cdr3_nt: TGCGCCAGCAGCCAAGTAGCTACCAGCGTCTACGAGCAGTACTTC
cdr3_aa: CASSQVATSVYEQYF

clone_size: .
d_call: TRBD2
j_call: TRBJ2-7
v_call: TRBV30
cdr3_nt: TGTGCCTGGAGTCTTCGGATTAGCGGGACCTACGAGCAGTACTTC
cdr3_aa: CAWSLRISGTYEQYF

clone_size: .
d_call: .
j_call: TRBJ1-2
v_call: TRBV4-3
cdr3_nt: TGCGCCAGCAGCCAAGTCCTCAGGACGGTGGACTATGGCTACACCTTC
cdr3_aa: CASSQVLRTVDYGYTF

clone_size: .
d_call: TRBD2
j_call: TRBJ2-3
v_call: TRBV7-8
cdr3_nt: TGTGCCAGCAGCCCACCGGGGGGGGCCGGCACAGATACGCAGTATTTT
cdr3_aa: CASSPPGGAGTDTQYF

clone_size: .
d_call: TRBD1
j_call: TRBJ1-5
v_call: TRBV7-8
cdr3_nt: TGTGCCAGCAGCTATACAGGGGTGGGGGTGAACAATCAGCCCCAGCATTTT
cdr3_aa: CASSYTGVGVNNQPQHF

clone_size: .
d_call: .
j_call: TRBJ2-7
v_call: TRBV4-1
cdr3_nt: TGCGCCAGCAGCCAAGGAGGAGGGTTAAGCTACGAGCAGTACTTC
cdr3_aa: CASSQGGGLSYEQYF

clone_size: .
d_call: TRBD2
j_call: TRBJ2-2
v_call: TRBV7-9
cdr3_nt: TGTGCCAGCAGCCCACGGACTAGCGGGACCCCCGGGGAGCTGTTTTTT
cdr3_aa: CASSPRTSGTPGELFF

clone_size: .
d_call: .
j_call: TRBJ2-7
v_call: TRBV7-9
cdr3_nt: TGTGCCAGCAGCCCCCAACTGACAGCAAGCTACGAGCAGTACTTC
cdr3_aa: CASSPQLTASYEQYF

clone_size: .
d_call: .
j_call: TRBJ2-7
v_call: TRBV11-2
cdr3_nt: TGTGCCAGCAGCTTAGGGCAGGACTACGAGCAGTACTTC
cdr3_aa: CASSLGQDYEQYF

clone_size: .
d_call: .
j_call: TRBJ2-5
v_call: TRBV7-2
cdr3_nt: TGTGCCAGCAGCTTACCTAACGGCGGCGAGACCCAGTACTTC
cdr3_aa: CASSLPNGGETQYF

clone_size: .
d_call: .
j_call: TRBJ1-5
v_call: TRBV6-6
cdr3_nt: TGTGCCAGCAGTTCGACCAGGGTTTACAATCAGCCCCAGCATTTT
cdr3_aa: CASSSTRVYNQPQHF